These T cell receptor beta chains were read from a single sample in a study of cytomegalovirus exposure and HLA in healthy donors. Clones were sequenced by immunoSEQ multiplex PCR, and TCRdb holds only the in-frame ones, with some missing. The sample lists 120,000 or so clones, roughly 80% occurring once. The sequenced material came from PBMCs. Every receptor here comes from a young man in good health and CMV-seronegative. Both conserved end residues are part of each CDR3. A D gene is named only where the DNA matches it firmly. Clone size appears in some rows only: once, few, many, or a class for an expanded clone.

d_call	clone_size	j_call	v_call	cdr3_aa	cdr3_nt
NA	NA	TRBJ1-2	TRBV5-1	CASSPLTEAGVYGYTF	TGCGCCAGCAGCCCATTGACGGAGGCGGGTGTCTATGGCTACACCTTC
NA	NA	TRBJ2-5	TRBV6-6	CASSYGSGFKTQYF	TGTGCCAGCAGTTACGGTAGCGGTTTCAAGACCCAGTACTTC
NA	NA	TRBJ2-7	TRBV10-1	CASSEPDGEQYF	TGCGCCAGCAGTGAGCCAGATGGCGAGCAGTACTTC
TRBD1	NA	TRBJ1-1	TRBV28	CASGTDNTEAFF	TGTGCCAGCGGGACAGATAACACTGAAGCTTTCTTT
NA	NA	TRBJ2-7	TRBV5-5	CASSLVGHEQYF	TGTGCCAGCAGCTTGGTGGGGCACGAGCAGTACTTC
NA	NA	TRBJ1-1	TRBV18	CASSSQEGMNTEAFF	TGTGCCAGCTCATCACAGGAGGGGATGAACACTGAAGCTTTCTTT
TRBD1	NA	TRBJ1-5	TRBV28	CASSLRTGASQPQHF	TGTGCCAGCAGTTTGCGGACAGGGGCCAGCCAGCCCCAGCATTTT
NA	NA	TRBJ2-7	TRBV7-9	CASSASGRWNTSRSYEQYF	TGTGCCAGCAGTGCTTCTGGGAGGTGGAACACCAGTCGCTCCTACGAGCAGTACTTC
NA	NA	TRBJ1-3	TRBV7-2	CASSLQGGVGNTIYF	TGTGCCAGCAGCTTACAGGGAGGGGTGGGAAACACCATATATTTT
NA	NA	TRBJ2-3	TRBV5-6	CASSFMKASAYPTSHTQYF	TGTGCCAGCAGCTTCATGAAAGCTAGCGCCTACCCCACGAGTCATACGCAGTATTTT
NA	NA	TRBJ2-7	TRBV7-8	CASSLGDISYEQYF	TGTGCCAGCAGCTTAGGGGACATATCCTACGAGCAGTACTTC
NA	few	TRBJ1-1	TRBV19	CASSIGTATEAFF	TGTGCCAGTAGTATAGGGACAGCCACTGAAGCTTTCTTT
NA	NA	TRBJ2-5	TRBV11-2	CASSSRGFQETQYF	TGTGCCAGCAGCTCTAGGGGCTTCCAAGAGACCCAGTACTTC
NA	NA	TRBJ1-4	TRBV6-5	CASSYSGGGRDEKLFF	TGTGCCAGCAGTTACTCCGGGGGAGGACGGGATGAAAAACTGTTTTTT
NA	NA	TRBJ2-7	TRBV7-9	CASSLVGGYEQYF	TGTGCCAGCAGCTTAGTCGGCGGCTACGAGCAGTACTTC
TRBD1	NA	TRBJ2-3	TRBV25-1	CASALTGATDTQYF	TGTGCCAGCGCCCTGACAGGGGCTACAGATACGCAGTATTTT
NA	NA	TRBJ1-1	TRBV6-5	CASRIGGNTEAFF	TGTGCCAGCAGAATCGGGGGGAACACTGAAGCTTTCTTT
TRBD1	few	TRBJ2-5	TRBV7-7	CASSPGQGDQTQYF	TGTGCCAGCAGCCCCGGACAGGGAGATCAGACCCAGTACTTC
TRBD1	NA	TRBJ1-1	TRBV4-2	CASSQELVDRVSTEAFF	TGTGCCAGCAGCCAAGAATTGGTGGACAGGGTGAGTACTGAAGCTTTCTTT
TRBD2	NA	TRBJ2-5	TRBV9	CASSVAVAGKETQYF	TGTGCCAGCAGCGTAGCAGTAGCGGGGAAAGAGACCCAGTACTTC
NA	NA	TRBJ1-6	TRBV4-3	CASSQVEMGSPLHF	TGCGCCAGCAGCCAAGTAGAGATGGGCTCACCCCTCCACTTT
TRBD1	NA	TRBJ2-6	TRBV28	CASNPGGLISGANVLTF	TGTGCCAGCAACCCAGGGGGCCTCATTTCTGGGGCCAACGTCCTGACTTTC
NA	NA	TRBJ2-1	TRBV9	CASSVVSGGGGEQFF	TGTGCCAGCAGCGTAGTATCGGGAGGGGGCGGTGAGCAGTTCTTC
NA	NA	TRBJ1-5	TRBV5-1	CASSLISGDQPQHF	TGCGCCAGCAGCTTGATATCGGGGGATCAGCCCCAGCATTTT
TRBD1	NA	TRBJ2-7	TRBV5-5	CASRTGQGTNYEQYF	TGTGCCAGCAGAACCGGACAGGGGACAAACTACGAGCAGTACTTC
TRBD1	NA	TRBJ2-7	TRBV7-9	CATETGGPTYEQYF	TGTGCCACCGAGACAGGGGGTCCAACCTACGAGCAGTACTTC
NA	NA	TRBJ2-1	TRBV6-5	CASSYGQVYNEQFF	TGTGCCAGCAGTTACGGGCAGGTCTACAATGAGCAGTTCTTC
TRBD1	NA	TRBJ2-7	TRBV10-2	CASSDLTGTVISYEQYF	TGCGCCAGCAGTGACCTAACCGGGACAGTGATTTCCTACGAGCAGTACTTC
NA	NA	TRBJ1-1	TRBV28	CASSPVYSGEAFF	TGTGCCAGCAGTCCAGTATACAGTGGCGAAGCTTTCTTT
TRBD1	NA	TRBJ2-7	TRBV7-9	CASSNTGGQAGTGQYF	TGTGCCAGCAGCAATACTGGTGGACAGGCAGGTACGGGGCAGTACTTC
TRBD1	NA	TRBJ2-7	TRBV10-3	CAISADRGHEQYF	TGTGCCATCAGTGCGGACAGGGGGCACGAGCAGTACTTC
TRBD1	NA	TRBJ2-7	TRBV9	CASSLRQGYEQYF	TGTGCCAGCAGCCTAAGACAGGGGTACGAGCAGTACTTC
NA	NA	TRBJ1-2	TRBV6-6	CASSKDNLYGYTF	TGTGCCAGCAGCAAAGACAACCTCTATGGCTACACCTTC
TRBD2	NA	TRBJ2-7	TRBV10-3	CAISASGTSLLYEQYF	TGTGCCATCAGTGCATCCGGGACTAGTCTTTTGTACGAGCAGTACTTC
NA	NA	TRBJ1-4	TRBV5-1	CASRVGGRSTNEKLFF	TGCGCCAGCAGAGTGGGGGGACGGTCAACTAATGAAAAACTGTTTTTT
NA	NA	TRBJ1-3	TRBV5-1	CASSQSWAASGNTIYF	TGCGCCAGCAGCCAAAGCTGGGCAGCCTCTGGAAACACCATATATTTT
NA	NA	TRBJ2-6	TRBV29-1	CSVEAGAGANVLTF	TGCAGCGTTGAGGCAGGGGCTGGGGCCAACGTCCTGACTTTC
NA	NA	TRBJ2-5	TRBV10-1	CASSERLQDATQYF	TGCGCCAGCAGTGAGCGCCTACAGGATGCGACCCAGTACTTC
NA	once	TRBJ2-4	TRBV5-8	CASSLVRVDKNIQYF	TGTGCCAGCAGCTTGGTACGGGTAGACAAAAACATTCAGTACTTC
NA	NA	TRBJ2-3	TRBV6-6	CASSLQGGQYF	TGTGCCAGCAGCCTTCAAGGGGGGCAGTATTTT
NA	NA	TRBJ1-2	TRBV7-2	CASSIQGWDGYTF	TGTGCCAGCAGCATACAGGGCTGGGATGGCTACACCTTC
TRBD1	NA	TRBJ2-2	TRBV11-3	CASSRTGDTGELFF	TGTGCCAGCAGTCGGACAGGCGATACCGGGGAGCTGTTTTTT
TRBD2	NA	TRBJ2-7	TRBV6-5	CASRPLAGSYEQYF	TGTGCCAGCAGGCCGCTAGCGGGATCATACGAGCAGTACTTC
NA	once	TRBJ1-5	TRBV6-5	CASSYGGRNQPQHF	TGTGCCAGCAGTTATGGGGGCCGCAATCAGCCCCAGCATTTT
NA	NA	TRBJ1-3	TRBV15	CATSRDSRRSGGNTIYF	TGTGCCACCAGCAGAGATAGTAGGCGGTCCGGGGGAAACACCATATATTTT
TRBD1	NA	TRBJ2-5	TRBV9	CASSATGGRETQYF	TGTGCCAGCAGCGCAACAGGGGGCCGGGAGACCCAGTACTTC
TRBD1	NA	TRBJ1-1	TRBV6-4	CASSDSKRRDRGRGNTEAFF	TGTGCCAGCAGTGACTCGAAACGTCGGGACAGGGGGCGCGGAAACACTGAAGCTTTCTTT
NA	NA	TRBJ1-1	TRBV19	CASSNKNTEAFF	TGTGCCAGTAGCAACAAGAACACTGAAGCTTTCTTT
NA	NA	TRBJ1-1	TRBV6-1	CASTLLRQEAFF	TGTGCCAGCACCCTCTTGAGACAGGAAGCTTTCTTT
TRBD1	NA	TRBJ1-2	TRBV7-8	CASSSPGQGLPGYTF	TGTGCCAGCAGCTCTCCGGGACAGGGGCTCCCAGGCTACACCTTC
NA	once	TRBJ2-2	TRBV19	CASQAGAGELFF	TGTGCCAGTCAAGCGGGTGCCGGGGAGCTGTTTTTT
TRBD1	few	TRBJ2-7	TRBV28	CASSSGTVTYEQYF	TGTGCCAGCAGTTCCGGGACAGTCACTTACGAGCAGTACTTC